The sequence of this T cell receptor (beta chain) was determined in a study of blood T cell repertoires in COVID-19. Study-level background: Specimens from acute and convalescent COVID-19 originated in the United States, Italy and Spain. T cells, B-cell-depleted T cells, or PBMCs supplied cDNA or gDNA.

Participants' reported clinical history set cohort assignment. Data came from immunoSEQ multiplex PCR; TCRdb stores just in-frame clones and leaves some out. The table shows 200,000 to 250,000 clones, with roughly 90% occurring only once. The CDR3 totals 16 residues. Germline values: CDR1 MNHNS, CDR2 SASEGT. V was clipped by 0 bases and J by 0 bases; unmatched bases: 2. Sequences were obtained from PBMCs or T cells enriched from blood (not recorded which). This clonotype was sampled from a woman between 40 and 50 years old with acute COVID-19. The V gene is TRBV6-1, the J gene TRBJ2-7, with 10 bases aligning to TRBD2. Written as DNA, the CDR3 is TGTGCCAGCAGTGAAGCCTGGACTAGCGGCTCCTACGAGCAGTACGTC. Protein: CASSEAWTSGSYEQYV.